Shown below are 24 T cell receptor beta chains from a single sample sequenced in a study of T cell changes during pregnancy in multiple sclerosis (dated by TCRdb to between 2018 and 2020). Library preparation employed the immunoSEQ multiplex PCR assay. TCRdb took this table from immuneACCESS and kept in-frame rearrangements with V and J called. Such tables lack part of the clones; where checked against another copy, unresolved V genes explain under half of the gap, and the rest is unexplained. The sample contains approximately 70,000 clones, roughly 92% of them found a single time. The ten largest clones capture approximately 1.6% of the sample. The material was peripheral blood, obtained in the first trimester of pregnancy. These receptors originate from a female donor in good health, enrolled as a control in a pregnancy study.

This chain connects TRBV2 to TRBJ1-2, with D possibly TRBD1 on 5 matching bases. V was trimmed by 6 bases and J by 8 bases, leaving 19 bases between them. Germline V CDR1 and CDR2: SNHLY, FYNNEI. The CDR3 runs 14 residues. CDR3: CASRSGAGSRGYTF. The CDR3 bases are TGTGCCAGCAGATCCGGAGCAGGGTCAAGAGGCTACACCTTC. The variable domain in full, completed from reference TRBV2 and TRBJ1-2, reads EPEVTQTPSHQVTQMGQEVILRCVPISNHLYFYWYRQILGQKVEFLVSFYNNEISEKSEIFDDQFSVERPDGSNFTLKIRSTKLEDSAMYFCASRSGAGSRGYTFGSGTRLTVV.

This clone was detected only a few times. The chain joins TRBV7-2 to TRBJ1-2; TRBD1 matches 9 bases. Germline V CDR1 and CDR2: SGHTA, FQGNSA. This CDR3 region has 14 residues. The ends lost 4 bases at V and 4 bases at J; junction bases unmatched: 4. CDR3 nucleotide sequence: TGTGCCAGCAGCTCCTCACAGGGGGCCTATGGCTACACCTTC. It translates to CASSSSQGAYGYTF.

The chain recombines TRBV6-1 with TRBJ2-3; 7 nucleotides line up with TRBD2. This CDR3 is 15 amino acids long. From germline, CDR1 is MNHNS and CDR2 SASEGT. After removal of 8 bases from V and 6 bases from J, the junction contained 14 bases not matched to a gene. CDR3 nucleotide sequence: TGTGCCAGCGTGGGGAGCGCGGGAGACTCCGATACGCAGTATTTT. Protein: CASVGSAGDSDTQYF.

The chain has TRBV7-9 and TRBJ1-1; maybe TRBD1 (6 bases). V was shortened by 1 base and J by 9 bases, with 12 bases between the two germline ends. CDR3 length: 13 amino acids. Germline loops: CDR1 SEHNR, CDR2 FQNEAQ (reference sequence). The CDR3 protein is CASSLEAGGQAFF. In DNA, the CDR3 is TGTGCCAGCAGCTTAGAGGCCGGGGGGCAAGCTTTCTTT.

This chain joins TRBV4-2 and TRBJ2-1; 10 bases are a match to TRBD2. V shed 0 bases, J shed 5 bases, and the junction held 7 bases outside the gene matches. Germline CDR1 LGHNA, CDR2 YNFKEQ. This CDR3 contains 17 residues. The CDR3 loop is CASSQDRAGGFDNEQFF. CDR3 DNA: TGTGCCAGCAGCCAAGATCGAGCGGGAGGGTTCGACAATGAGCAGTTCTTC.

The V gene is TRBV5-1, the J gene TRBJ1-5; 9 nucleotides agree with TRBD1. V was clipped by 4 bases and J by 4 bases; unmatched bases: 6. The CDR3 runs to 15 residues. Per germline, CDR1 SGHRS and CDR2 YFSETQ. The CDR3 DNA reads TGCGCCAGCAGCCCGGGACAGGGCCCTAATCAGCCCCAGCATTTT. This gives the protein CASSPGQGPNQPQHF.

V and J are TRBV28 and TRBJ2-7; 10 bases match TRBD2. Per germline, CDR1 MDHEN and CDR2 SYDVKM. Germline trimming cut 6 bases from V and 0 bases from J; bases unmatched to any gene: 5. The CDR3 runs to 15 residues. The CDR3 region is CASSPAGGSSYEQYF. CDR3 nucleotides: TGTGCCAGCAGCCCAGCGGGAGGGAGCTCCTACGAGCAGTACTTC.

This clone was observed a single time. The rearrangement uses TRBV30 and TRBJ2-2; 14 bases line up with TRBD2. The germline gives CDR1 GTSNPN, CDR2 SVGIG (reference sequence). The V and J ends lost 2 bases and 7 bases, in that order; junction bases with no gene match: 6. The CDR3 runs to 16 residues. The CDR3 DNA follows: TGTGCCTGGAGTCGACTAGCGGGAGGGCCCGGCGGGGAGCTGTTTTTT. This translates into CAWSRLAGGPGGELFF.

The chain combines TRBV6-5 with TRBJ1-1; D remains ambiguous. Trimming shortened V by 5 bases and J by 2 bases, and 12 bases separated the two germline ends. CDR1 and CDR2 (germline): MNHEY, SVGAGI. The CDR3 runs to 14 residues. This CDR3 is CASSRILENTEAFF. The CDR3 DNA follows: TGTGCCAGCAGTCGAATTTTAGAAAACACTGAAGCTTTCTTT.

The chain is built from TRBV5-1 and TRBJ2-2; 9 bases are shared with TRBD1. J gave up 6 bases and V 3 bases, and 3 bases lay outside the gene matches. From germline, CDR1 is SGHRS and CDR2 YFSETQ. The CDR3 spans 14 residues. The CDR3 nucleotides read TGCGCCAGCAGCTCCGGGACAGGGTCCGGGGAGCTGTTTTTT. It translates to CASSSGTGSGELFF.

The chain carries TRBV6-6 and TRBJ1-1; 9 bases line up with TRBD1. The germline CDR1 and CDR2 sequences are MNHNY and SVGAGI (reference sequence). The CDR3 sequence is 13 residues long. Trimming removed 8 bases from V and 4 bases from J; junction bases left unmatched: 5. The CDR3 region is CASRWTGVTEAFF. CDR3 DNA: TGTGCCAGCCGATGGACAGGGGTCACTGAAGCTTTCTTT.

The chain recombines TRBV29-1 with TRBJ1-2; no definite D call. Germline V gene lookup returns CDR1 SQVTM and CDR2 ANQGSEA. V was shortened by 6 bases and J by 6 bases, with 17 bases between the two germline ends. This CDR3 region has 13 residues. The CDR3 coding sequence is TGCAGCGTCGTCCTAGGTTGGGAGGATGGCTACACCTTC. Translated, it gives CSVVLGWEDGYTF.

This chain links TRBV5-1 with TRBJ2-2; the D is unclear. This CDR3 spans 15 amino acids. The V and J ends lost 1 base and 4 bases respectively, with 11 bases between them. Germline CDR1 is SGHRS and CDR2 is YFSETQ. This chain's CDR3 is CASSLLVPGTGELFF. The DNA for the CDR3 is TGCGCCAGCAGCTTGTTGGTCCCGGGCACCGGGGAGCTGTTTTTT. Variable domain in full (rest from reference TRBV5-1 and TRBJ2-2): KAGVTQTPRYLIKTRGQQVTLSCSPISGHRSVSWYQQTPGQGLQFLFEYFSETQRNKGNFPGRFSGRQFSNSRSEMNVSTLELGDSALYLCASSLLVPGTGELFFGEGSRLTVL.

V gene TRBV28 combines with J gene TRBJ1-1, with 8 bases lining up with TRBD1. Germline V gene data show CDR1 as MDHEN and CDR2 as SYDVKM. Trimming removed 1 base from V and 1 base from J; junction bases left unmatched: 11. The CDR3 is 18 residues long. The CDR3 sequence is CASSLYTGGGPRNTEAFF. The CDR3 DNA is TGTGCCAGCAGTTTATATACAGGGGGGGGACCCCGGAACACTGAAGCTTTCTTT.

This sequence joins TRBV7-2 and TRBJ2-1; a weak D match, TRBD2 (5 bases). CDR1 and CDR2 (germline): SGHTA, FQGNSA. The CDR3 has 13 amino acids. V gave up 0 bases and J gave up 10 bases, with 10 bases separating them. The CDR3 bases are TGTGCCAGCAGCTTAGCGGGAGTCGTCGAGCAGTTCTTC. Translated: CASSLAGVVEQFF.

Only a few counts were recorded for this clone. This chain connects TRBV27 to TRBJ2-7, with a weak D call TRBD2 (5 bases). The germline V and J ends were trimmed by 6 bases and 5 bases, with 14 bases remaining between them. The germline gives CDR1 MNHEY, CDR2 SMNVEV (reference sequence). The CDR3 totals 13 residues. The CDR3 protein is CASRGLANHEQYF. DNA for the CDR3: TGTGCCAGCAGGGGTCTAGCTAACCACGAGCAGTACTTC.

The chain combines TRBV27 with TRBJ2-1; 8 bases align to TRBD1. Per the germline V gene, CDR1 is MNHEY and CDR2 is SMNVEV (reference sequence). V dropped 6 bases and J dropped 5; count of bases not matched to a gene: 12. CDR3 length: 16 residues. CDR3 coding DNA: TGTGCCAGCAGCTCGTTTCTCCAGGGGGCGGACAATGAGCAGTTCTTC. Translated: CASSSFLQGADNEQFF.

The genes are TRBV6-5 and TRBJ2-5; 7 bases align to TRBD2. Looked up from germline, CDR1 is MNHEY and CDR2 is SVGAGI. This CDR3 comprises 14 residues. V was clipped by 5 bases and J by 5 bases; unmatched bases: 8. CDR3 in amino acids: CASSISGEGETQYF. In DNA, the CDR3 is TGTGCCAGCAGTATAAGCGGGGAGGGGGAGACCCAGTACTTC.

The rearrangement uses TRBV7-7 and TRBJ2-1, with 9 nucleotides matching TRBD1. Germline assignment: CDR1 SSHAT and CDR2 FNYEAQ (reference sequence). V gave up 5 bases and J gave up 9 bases; unmatched junction bases: 14. This CDR3 spans 16 amino acids. The DNA of the CDR3 is TGTGCCAGCAGCCCGTGGGCGGGACAGGGTGGGAGTGAGCAGTTCTTC. Translated: CASSPWAGQGGSEQFF.

The V and J genes are TRBV6-1 and TRBJ1-5; the D is unclear. Germline CDR1 MNHNS, CDR2 SASEGT. Trimming removed 2 bases from V and 4 bases from J, with 9 bases in between. This CDR3 region has 14 residues. The CDR3 DNA is TGTGCCAGCAGTGAATGGGCGGGTAATCAGCCCCAGCATTTT. Encoded protein: CASSEWAGNQPQHF.

The rearrangement joins TRBV7-2 to TRBJ2-2; D is possibly TRBD2 (5 bases). V lost 3 bases and J lost 3, with 8 bases in between. Germline CDR1 is SGHTA and CDR2 is FQGNSA. The CDR3 is 14 residues long. The CDR3 nucleotides read TGTGCCAGCAGCTTTGGACTGTACACCGGGGAGCTGTTTTTT. Amino acids: CASSFGLYTGELFF.

This chain connects TRBV10-3 to TRBJ1-5; D is ambiguous. CDR1 and CDR2 from the germline V gene are ENHRY and SYGVKD. The CDR3 covers 14 residues. Trimming left V 0 bases short and J 2 bases short, with 5 bases between. CDR3 amino acids: CAISESGGNQPQHF. CDR3 sequence (DNA): TGTGCCATCAGTGAGTCCGGGGGCAATCAGCCCCAGCATTTT.

The V and J genes are TRBV30 and TRBJ1-5; possible D gene TRBD1, 6 bases. The CDR3 spans 14 residues. V shed 3 bases and J shed 2 bases, with 11 bases lying between them. CDR1 and CDR2 from the germline V gene are GTSNPN and SVGIG (reference sequence). CDR3 sequence (DNA): TGTGCCTGGAGCGGGGGGCCGGGCAATCAGCCCCAGCATTTT. Translating gives CAWSGGPGNQPQHF.

This clone was seen once. The chain recombines TRBV28 with TRBJ1-2; 7 bases agree with TRBD1. With V trimmed by 5 bases and J by 8 bases, 5 bases remained unmatched. The CDR3 spans 12 residues. The germline CDR1 and CDR2 sequences are MDHEN and SYDVKM. CDR3: CASSPPTGGYTF. Here the CDR3 DNA reads TGTGCCAGCAGTCCGCCGACAGGGGGCTACACCTTC.